This TCR beta chain was captured in a study of blood T cell repertoires in COVID-19. The protocol was immunoSEQ multiplex PCR, while the TCRdb copy is restricted to in-frame clones and leaves out a portion. The sample lists approximately 130,000 clones; about four fifths were seen once. CDR1 is SGHAT and CDR2 is FQNNGV in the germline V gene. The V end lost 0 bases, the J end lost 5 bases, and 10 bases lay between the germline ends. The CDR3 is 14 residues long. Sequenced sample: PBMCs or T cells enriched from blood (not recorded which). The V and J genes are TRBV11-2 and TRBJ1-2; a weak D match, TRBD1 (5 bases). The origin of this receptor is a man aged 25-45 years who had recovered from COVID-19. The CDR3 loop is CASSLDLGGYGYTF. CDR3 bases: TGTGCCAGCAGCTTAGATCTGGGGGGATATGGCTACACCTTC.